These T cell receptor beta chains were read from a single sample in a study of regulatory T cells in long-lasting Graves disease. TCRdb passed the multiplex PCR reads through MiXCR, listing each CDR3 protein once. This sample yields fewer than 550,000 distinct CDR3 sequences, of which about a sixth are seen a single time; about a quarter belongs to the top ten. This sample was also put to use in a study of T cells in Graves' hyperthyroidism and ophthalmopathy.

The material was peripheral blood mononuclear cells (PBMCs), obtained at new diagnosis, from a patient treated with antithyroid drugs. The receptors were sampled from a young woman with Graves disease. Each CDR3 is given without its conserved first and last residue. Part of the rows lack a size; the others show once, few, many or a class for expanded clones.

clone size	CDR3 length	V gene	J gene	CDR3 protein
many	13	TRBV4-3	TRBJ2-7	ASSQNDRGTYEQY
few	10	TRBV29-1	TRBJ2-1	SVEVVYNEQF
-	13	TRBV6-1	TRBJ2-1	ASSELAGGLNEQF
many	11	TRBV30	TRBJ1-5	AWSVLRDQPQH
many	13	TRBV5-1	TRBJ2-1	ASSLGDLAYNEQF
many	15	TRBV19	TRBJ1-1	ASSQAPGQGKNTEAF
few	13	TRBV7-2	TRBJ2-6	ASSLGGTGANVLT
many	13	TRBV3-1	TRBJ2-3	ASSQDFKGTDTQY
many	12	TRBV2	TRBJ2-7	ASSVNGQIYEQY
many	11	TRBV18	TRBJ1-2	ASSPDTSYGYT
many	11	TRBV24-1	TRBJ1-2	ATSDTDRYGYT
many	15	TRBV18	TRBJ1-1	ASSPAIRGAPGTEAF
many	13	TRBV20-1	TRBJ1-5	SARTDRGYNQPQH
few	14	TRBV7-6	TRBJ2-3	ASSLARAGDLDTQY